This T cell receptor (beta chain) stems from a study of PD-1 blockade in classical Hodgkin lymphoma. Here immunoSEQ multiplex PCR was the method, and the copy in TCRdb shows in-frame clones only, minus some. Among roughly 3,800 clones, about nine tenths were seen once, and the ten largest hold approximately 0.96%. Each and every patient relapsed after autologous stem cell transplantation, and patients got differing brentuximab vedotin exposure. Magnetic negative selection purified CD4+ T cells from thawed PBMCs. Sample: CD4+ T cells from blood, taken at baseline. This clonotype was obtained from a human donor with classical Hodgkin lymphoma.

CDR3 DNA sequence: TGTGCCAGCAGCTTCGACGGTGATCAGCCCCAGCATTTT. Its protein is CASSFDGDQPQHF. The chain carries TRBV7-9 and TRBJ1-5; D is uncertain. V dropped 3 bases and J dropped 5 bases, with 8 bases sitting between them. CDR1 and CDR2 (germline): SEHNR, FQNEAQ (reference sequence). The CDR3 runs 13 residues.